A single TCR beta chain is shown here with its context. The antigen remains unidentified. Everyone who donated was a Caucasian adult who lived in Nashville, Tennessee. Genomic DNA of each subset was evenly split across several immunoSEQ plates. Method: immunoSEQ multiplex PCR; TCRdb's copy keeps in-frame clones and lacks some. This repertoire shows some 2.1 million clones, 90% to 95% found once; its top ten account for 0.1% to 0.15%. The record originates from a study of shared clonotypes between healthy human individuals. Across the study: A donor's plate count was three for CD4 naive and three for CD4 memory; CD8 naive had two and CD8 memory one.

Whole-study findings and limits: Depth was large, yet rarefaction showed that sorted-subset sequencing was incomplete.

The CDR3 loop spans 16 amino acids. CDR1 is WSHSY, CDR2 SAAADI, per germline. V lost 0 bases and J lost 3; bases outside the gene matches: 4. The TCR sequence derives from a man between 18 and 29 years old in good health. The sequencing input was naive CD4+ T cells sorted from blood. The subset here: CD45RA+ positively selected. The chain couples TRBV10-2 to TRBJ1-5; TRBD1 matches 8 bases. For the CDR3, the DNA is TGCGCCAGCAGTGAGTCCGGCAGGGGGCACAATCAGCCCCAGCATTTT. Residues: CASSESGRGHNQPQHF.